The 5 T cell receptor beta chains in this list originate from one sample, sequenced in a study of cytomegalovirus exposure and HLA in healthy donors. PCR amplification relied on 60 Vbeta primers (plus 13 Jbeta primers). Libraries were prepared by immunoSEQ multiplex PCR; TCRdb keeps only in-frame clonotypes and omits some of them. The sample totals 100,000 to 150,000 clones. Sample: PBMCs. The receptors derive from a man aged 25-40 years in good health and CMV-seronegative.

The chain is built from TRBV19 and TRBJ1-4; a weak D match, TRBD1 (5 bases). This CDR3 contains 15 residues. Trimming took off 2 bases at V and 4 bases at J, with 11 bases between the two ends. Germline CDR1 is LNHDA and CDR2 is SQIVND (reference sequence). This CDR3 reads CASSIIAGYNEKLFF. In DNA, the CDR3 is TGTGCCAGTAGTATAATCGCAGGGTATAATGAAAAACTGTTTTTT. Filled out from reference TRBV19 and TRBJ1-4, the complete variable domain reads DGGITQSPKYLFRKEGQNVTLSCEQNLNHDAMYWYRQDPGQGLRLIYYSQIVNDFQKGDIAEGYSVSREKKESFPLTVTSAQKNPTAFYLCASSIIAGYNEKLFFGSGTQLSVL.

This sequence joins TRBV29-1 and TRBJ2-7; perhaps TRBD2 as D (5 bases). Germline CDR1 is SQVTM and CDR2 is ANQGSEA. Between the trimmed V and J ends, which lost 6 bases and 5 bases, there was a span of 17 bases. The CDR3 length is 13 residues. Here the CDR3 DNA reads TGCAGCGTAAAGACCGGGGATAGGAACGAGCAGTACTTC. Its protein is CSVKTGDRNEQYF.

V gene TRBV7-9 combines with J gene TRBJ2-1, with TRBD2 matching over 8 bases. Germline trimming cut 7 bases from V and 8 bases from J; bases unmatched to any gene: 10. The CDR3 length is 14 residues. Germline lookup yields CDR1 SEHNR and CDR2 FQNEAQ (reference sequence). In DNA form, the CDR3 reads TGTGCCAGCACCATGGACGGGAGGGCAGATGAGCAGTTCTTC. Residues: CASTMDGRADEQFF.

The rearrangement uses TRBV7-6 and TRBJ1-1; the match to TRBD1 covers 7 bases. Germline V gives CDR1 SGHVS, CDR2 FNYEAQ. The CDR3 runs 13 residues. Germline trimming cut 3 bases from V and 5 bases from J; bases unmatched to any gene: 3. For the CDR3, the DNA is TGTGCCAGCAGCTTCGCAGGGGGTACTGAAGCTTTCTTT. Its protein product is CASSFAGGTEAFF.

This chain links TRBV2 with TRBJ1-2; D not certain. This CDR3 is built from 13 residues. CDR1 and CDR2 (germline): SNHLY, FYNNEI. Trimming took 4 bases from V and 1 from J, leaving 7 bases between them. CDR3 DNA sequence: TGTGCCAGCAGTGGCGGGTATAACTATGGCTACACCTTC. The encoded protein is CASSGGYNYGYTF.